This passage covers 32 T cell receptor beta chains from one sample sequenced in a study of T cell responses to AZD1222 COVID-19 vaccine. Repertoires were generated with immunoSEQ multiplex PCR, while TCRdb's copy carries only in-frame clones and drops some. The sample holds roughly 120,000 clones, about 90% seen once. The sequencing here drew on peripheral blood, taken on day 0 of AZD1222 vaccination. The receptors shown here come from an adult in good health.

J is TRBJ2-1 and V is TRBV28, with 11 positions matching TRBD2. Trimming at V came to 8 bases and at J to 4 bases, leaving 7 bases not matched to a gene. CDR3 length equals 15 residues. Per the germline V gene, CDR1 is MDHEN and CDR2 is SYDVKM. The CDR3 spells CASGALAGGYNEQFF. The DNA for the CDR3 is TGTGCCAGCGGGGCCTTAGCGGGAGGGTACAATGAGCAGTTCTTC.

This chain links TRBV19 with TRBJ2-7; D is undetermined. V was trimmed by 5 bases and J by 6 bases, leaving 11 bases between them. The CDR3 consists of 12 residues. The germline gives CDR1 LNHDA, CDR2 SQIVND (reference sequence). CDR3 DNA sequence: TGTGCCAGTAGTTTTGGGTTGACCGAGCAGTACTTC. Translated, it gives CASSFGLTEQYF.

The V call is TRBV5-5, the J call TRBJ1-2; D may be TRBD1 (5 bases). The germline V gene has CDR1 SGHKS and CDR2 YYEKEE (reference sequence). V lost 2 bases and J lost 9, with 17 bases in between. The CDR3 consists of 14 residues. The CDR3 coding sequence is TGTGCCAGCAGCTTTGTAGTGGTTGGGGCCAGCTACACCTTC. Its translation is CASSFVVVGASYTF.

The J gene is TRBJ2-5, the V gene TRBV12-3 or TRBV12-4, with no clear D. This CDR3 comprises 13 residues. Trimming cost V 5 bases and J 7 bases, with 14 bases left between them. CDR3 sequence reads: CASSTGRDVTQYF. Here the CDR3 DNA reads TGTGCCAGCAGTACCGGTCGAGACGTGACCCAGTACTTC.

This chain joins TRBV9 and TRBJ2-2; D remains ambiguous. Germline V gene lookup returns CDR1 SGDLS and CDR2 YYNGEE. V was trimmed by 3 bases and J by 5 bases, leaving 11 bases between them. CDR3 size: 14 residues. This chain's CDR3 is CASSAKTETGELFF. CDR3 bases: TGTGCCAGCAGCGCAAAAACAGAGACCGGGGAGCTGTTTTTT.

This rearrangement joins TRBV27 to TRBJ1-2; no firm D call. With 4 bases removed from V and 4 bases from J, the gap between germline ends came to 13 bases. Germline V CDR1 and CDR2: MNHEY, SMNVEV (reference sequence). This CDR3 has 14 amino acids. CDR3 DNA sequence: TGTGCCAGCAGTTCCCCAGGCGGCGGCTATGGCTACACCTTC. Translation gives CASSSPGGGYGYTF.

V is TRBV12-3 or TRBV12-4 and J is TRBJ2-1; D unresolved. The CDR3 totals 12 residues. The V and J ends lost 3 bases and 15 bases respectively, with 15 bases between them. The CDR3 reads CASSFYLDASFF. CDR3 bases: TGTGCCAGCAGTTTTTATCTAGACGCGTCGTTCTTC.

The CDR3 here is CASSPHREGETQYF. The CDR3 coding sequence is TGCGCCAGCAGCCCACATCGGGAGGGGGAGACCCAGTACTTC. The chain has TRBV4-1 and TRBJ2-5; the match to TRBD2 covers 8 bases. The J segment lost 5 bases and the V segment lost 4 bases, leaving 6 bases of the junction unmatched. This CDR3 spans 14 amino acids. Germline loops: CDR1 MGHRA, CDR2 YSYEKL.

This chain uses TRBV7-6 with TRBJ1-6; D is perhaps TRBD1 (5 bases). Per germline, CDR1 SGHVS and CDR2 FNYEAQ. The V end was cut by 5 bases, the J end by 7 bases, with 15 bases between. This CDR3 has 15 residues. The CDR3 region has the DNA TGTGCCAGCAGCCCGACAGTAAGAGGGAATTCACCCCTCCACTTT. It is translated as CASSPTVRGNSPLHF.

V usage is TRBV6-5 and J usage is TRBJ2-5; TRBD1 aligns across 10 bases. From germline, CDR1 is MNHEY and CDR2 SVGAGI. The length of the CDR3 is 15 residues. Trimming took 6 bases from V and 7 from J; bases not matched to a gene: 11. CDR3 residues: CASRPRDRGQRTQYF. CDR3 coding DNA: TGTGCCAGCAGACCCCGGGACAGGGGACAAAGGACCCAGTACTTC.

The chain couples TRBV5-4 to TRBJ2-1; 8 nucleotides align to TRBD1. This CDR3 comprises 16 residues. Losses at the gene ends were 3 bases for V and 4 bases for J; bases not matched to a gene: 9. In germline, CDR1 is SGHNT, CDR2 YYREEE (reference sequence). The CDR3 spells CASSSPSQGAYNEQFF. The CDR3 DNA reads as TGTGCCAGCAGCTCCCCCAGCCAGGGGGCGTACAATGAGCAGTTCTTC.

The rearrangement links TRBV14 to TRBJ2-2; D gene unclear. V was cut by 2 bases and J by 3 bases, with 10 bases left in between. CDR3 length equals 15 residues. From germline, CDR1 is SGHDN and CDR2 FVKESK. The chain's CDR3 is CASSQSNRHTGELFF. CDR3 coding DNA: TGTGCCAGCAGCCAAAGTAACCGACACACCGGGGAGCTGTTTTTT.

V is TRBV11-2 and J is TRBJ2-3; D is unresolved. Trimming removed 0 bases from V and 1 base from J, with 5 bases in between. Germline V gene lookup returns CDR1 SGHAT and CDR2 FQNNGV. CDR3 length: 14 residues. The CDR3 protein is CASSLDRRTDTQYF. The CDR3 DNA reads TGTGCCAGCAGCTTAGATAGGCGCACAGATACGCAGTATTTT. The full variable domain, rest sourced from reference TRBV11-2 and TRBJ2-3, is EAGVAQSPRYKIIEKRQSVAFWCNPISGHATLYWYQQILGQGPKLLIQFQNNGVVDDSQLPKDRFSAERLKGVDSTLKIQPAKLEDSAVYLCASSLDRRTDTQYFGPGTRLTVL.

The gene calls are TRBV29-1 and TRBJ2-3, with D unresolved. The CDR3 runs 10 residues. Germline lookup yields CDR1 SQVTM and CDR2 ANQGSEA. The CDR3 bases are TGCATCGCTGCCACAGATACGCAGTATTTT. Its protein is CIAATDTQYF.

This clone has just a few counts. The junction differs from germline at one of its ends, possibly a read error. This sequence joins TRBV7-9 and TRBJ2-7; D remains ambiguous. CDR3 length: 11 residues. Germline loops: CDR1 SEHNR, CDR2 FQNEAQ (reference sequence). The CDR3 loop reads CASSLEGQVFF. CDR3 DNA: TGTGCCAGCAGCTTAGAGGGTCAAGTTTTCTTC. The entire variable domain, with the rest obtained from reference TRBV7-9 and TRBJ2-7, is as follows: DTGVSQNPRHKITKRGQNVTFRCDPISEHNRLYWYRQTLGQGPEFLTYFQNEAQLEKSRLLSDRFSAERPKGSFSTLEIQRTEQGDSAMYLCASSLEGQVFFGPGTRLTVT.

The V gene is TRBV5-4, the J gene TRBJ1-4, with 7 bases fitting TRBD1. This CDR3 contains 13 residues. Trimming at V came to 0 bases and at J to 7 bases, leaving 0 bases not matched to a gene. Germline V gene sequence: CDR1 SGHNT, CDR2 YYREEE (reference sequence). CDR3 DNA sequence: TGTGCCAGCAGCTTGGACAGGGGTGAAAAACTGTTTTTT. Its protein is CASSLDRGEKLFF.

This chain uses TRBV11-2 with TRBJ2-7; TRBD1 aligns across 8 bases. V shed 6 bases and J 2 bases; nucleotides not matched to a gene: 6. The CDR3 is 14 residues long. Germline V gene sequence: CDR1 SGHAT, CDR2 FQNNGV. In nucleotides, the CDR3 is TGTGCCAGCAGGACCGGGACAGGCGCCTACGAGCAGTACTTC. It specifies CASRTGTGAYEQYF.

J is TRBJ1-2 and V is TRBV11-3; a weak D match, TRBD1 (5 bases). Germline CDR1 reads SGHNT; CDR2 reads YENEEA. CDR3 length equals 14 residues. V lost 5 bases and J 6 bases, leaving 16 bases between the germline ends. For the CDR3, the DNA is TGTGCCAGCAGCATTGGTGGGGGAAGGAATGGCTACACCTTC. This translates into CASSIGGGRNGYTF.

The J gene is TRBJ2-7, the V gene TRBV3-1 (or the pseudogene TRBV3-2), with unresolved D. The CDR3 extends over 12 amino acids. Trimming took 4 bases from V and 2 from J, leaving 6 bases between them. The V gene's germline CDR1 is LGHDT and CDR2 YNNKEL (reference sequence). The CDR3 DNA reads TGTGCCAGCAGCCGACGTGCCTACGAGCAGTACTTC. Amino acid sequence: CASSRRAYEQYF.

The chain links TRBV7-9 to TRBJ1-2; 8 positions match TRBD1. Germline CDR1 and CDR2: SEHNR and FQNEAQ (reference sequence). This CDR3 spans 14 amino acids. V lost 4 bases and J lost 3; bases outside the gene matches: 4. CDR3 sequence (DNA): TGTGCCAGCAGCTCCGGACAGGGCGACTATGGCTACACCTTC. This codes for CASSSGQGDYGYTF.

This clone was found a few times. CDR3 nucleotide sequence: TGCGCCAGCAGCCAGAGCGGGGGGGCCTACAATGAGCAGTTCTTC. It codes for CASSQSGGAYNEQFF. The chain joins TRBV4-1 to TRBJ2-1; TRBD2 aligns across 10 bases. The trim removed 3 bases at V and 2 bases at J, leaving 1 base unmatched. This CDR3 region has 15 residues. Germline CDR1 and CDR2: MGHRA and YSYEKL.

The chain has TRBV4-1 and TRBJ1-1; no reliable D call. This CDR3 spans 13 amino acids. Trimming shortened V by 1 base and J by 4 bases, and 7 bases separated the two germline ends. Germline V CDR1 and CDR2: MGHRA, YSYEKL. This CDR3 reads CASSQARITEAFF. The CDR3, as DNA: TGCGCCAGCAGCCAAGCCCGTATCACTGAAGCTTTCTTT.

V gene TRBV5-5 combines with J gene TRBJ2-5; possible D gene TRBD2, 5 bases. The V end lost 2 bases, the J end lost 12 bases, and 14 bases lay between the germline ends. This CDR3 region has 12 residues. The germline V gene encodes CDR1 SGHKS and CDR2 YYEKEE (reference sequence). CDR3 coding DNA: TGTGCCAGCAGCTTCCCGGGATATCAGGAGTACTTC. Translating gives CASSFPGYQEYF.

This chain's CDR3 is CASSSNSGGERYGYTF. DNA of the CDR3: TGTGCCAGCAGCTCCAACTCTGGGGGAGAACGCTATGGCTACACCTTC. J is TRBJ1-2 and V is TRBV11-3, with D possibly matching TRBD1 (5 bases). Trimming stripped 4 bases from V and 4 bases from J, with 19 bases between. CDR3 size: 16 residues. Germline assignment: CDR1 SGHNT and CDR2 YENEEA.

The J gene is TRBJ1-2, the V gene TRBV5-4; D is uncertain. CDR1 is SGHNT, CDR2 YYREEE, per germline (reference sequence). The CDR3 totals 12 residues. Trimming left V 1 base short and J 2 bases short, with 3 bases between. The CDR3 region has the DNA TGTGCCAGCAGCTTGACCAACTATGGCTACACCTTC. Protein sequence: CASSLTNYGYTF.

This rearrangement joins TRBV5-5 to TRBJ2-5; D ambiguous. The CDR3 is 12 residues long. Per the germline V gene, CDR1 is SGHKS and CDR2 is YYEKEE (reference sequence). V lost 2 bases, J lost 1 base, and 3 bases lay in between. The CDR3 sequence is CASSLLQETQYF. CDR3 nucleotide sequence: TGTGCCAGCAGCTTACTCCAAGAGACCCAGTACTTC.

The chain couples TRBV27 to TRBJ1-1; D unresolved. The CDR3 is 14 residues long. The germline V and J ends were trimmed by 7 bases and 1 base, with 13 bases remaining between them. Germline CDR1 MNHEY, CDR2 SMNVEV (reference sequence). CDR3 coding DNA: TGTGCCAGCAAGTTGCAGGTACAGAACACTGAAGCTTTCTTT. This sequence encodes CASKLQVQNTEAFF.

This sequence joins TRBV6-5 and TRBJ2-7, with D unclear. Germline CDR1 and CDR2: MNHEY and SVGAGI. The germline V and J ends were trimmed by 7 bases and 3 bases, with 10 bases remaining between them. This CDR3 has 12 residues. CDR3 sequence (DNA): TGTGCCAGCAACGGTGACAACTACGAGCAGTACTTC. This translates into CASNGDNYEQYF.

The chain employs TRBV30 and TRBJ2-7; D is perhaps TRBD1 (6 bases). The V gene lost 2 bases and the J gene lost 5 bases, with 16 bases spanning the gap. Per the germline V gene, CDR1 is GTSNPN and CDR2 is SVGIG (reference sequence). CDR3 length: 14 residues. This CDR3 reads CAWSRGAGVHEQYF. The CDR3 region has the DNA TGTGCCTGGAGTAGAGGGGCAGGGGTCCACGAGCAGTACTTC.

This CDR3 is CASSREGHYNEQFF. Written as DNA, the CDR3 is TGTGCCAGTAGTAGAGAAGGACACTACAATGAGCAGTTCTTC. The chain combines TRBV19 with TRBJ2-1, with D possibly TRBD1 on 5 matching bases. The V end was cut by 4 bases, the J end by 3 bases, with 10 bases between. Germline CDR1 LNHDA, CDR2 SQIVND (reference sequence). The CDR3 runs 14 residues.

V usage is TRBV9 and J usage is TRBJ2-3; 8 nucleotides agree with TRBD2. Germline V gene sequence: CDR1 SGDLS, CDR2 YYNGEE. The CDR3 runs to 18 residues. V lost 4 bases to trimming and J lost 3 bases; unmatched junction nucleotides: 16. This CDR3 is CASSSSGHSGGWTDTQYF. CDR3 DNA: TGTGCCAGCAGCTCATCAGGGCATTCGGGGGGGTGGACAGATACGCAGTATTTT.

The rearrangement uses TRBV5-1 and TRBJ2-5; 13 bases align to TRBD2. The CDR3 consists of 16 residues. The ends lost 0 bases at V and 2 bases at J; junction bases unmatched: 1. Germline CDR1 is SGHRS and CDR2 is YFSETQ. This chain's CDR3 is CASSLGGLAGQETQYF. Here the CDR3 DNA reads TGCGCCAGCAGCTTGGGGGGACTAGCGGGGCAAGAGACCCAGTACTTC.